This T cell receptor beta chain was captured in a study of beta chain features in type 1 diabetes. Points from the study as a whole: VDJ junctions in type 1 diabetes patients carried more deletions and fewer insertions. Moderately but significantly shorter TCRB CDR3s were found in Type 1 diabetes patients in all four CD4+ subsets.

Expressed TCRB transcripts were sequenced after all isolated RNA was converted to cDNA. Roughly 3.6 million reads per sample were averaged for naive, central memory and regulatory samples. The data were produced by immunoSEQ multiplex PCR, yet TCRdb's version contains in-frame clones alone and is incomplete. The sample has just over 600,000 clones, about a sixth seen once. This clone was seen a few times. The target antigen is unknown. V dropped 5 bases and J dropped 4 bases, with 9 bases sitting between them. CDR1 is MDHEN and CDR2 is SYDVKM in the germline V gene. The CDR3 has 12 amino acids. Every sorted population was more than 95% pure.

Sequencing was done on a sample of naive CD4+ T cells from blood. The clonotype was recovered from a man aged 18 to 35 in good health. The chain employs TRBV28 and TRBJ2-7; D call uncertain. The CDR3 reads CASSLLKYEQYF. The CDR3 region has the DNA TGTGCCAGCAGTCTACTAAAGTACGAGCAGTACTTC.